Following are 28 T cell receptor beta chains from one sample sequenced in a study of blood T cell repertoires in COVID-19. Libraries were prepared by immunoSEQ multiplex PCR; TCRdb keeps only in-frame clonotypes and omits some of them. The table records fewer than 300,000 clones, 80% to 90% of them present only once. Sequencing was carried out using peripheral blood. The source of these receptors is a woman in her fifties or sixties with COVID-19, enrolled during active disease.

The V call is TRBV19, the J call TRBJ2-5, with a tentative D call TRBD2 (7 bases). The CDR3 runs to 15 residues. Trimming took 6 bases from V and 3 from J, leaving 17 bases between them. Germline assignment: CDR1 LNHDA and CDR2 SQIVND (reference sequence). CDR3 coding DNA: TGTGCCAGTAGACGGGGGGCGAACATAAAAGAGACCCAGTACTTC. Translated: CASRRGANIKETQYF.

A remark on this clone: Other DNA variants within this sample encode the same CDR3. The chain combines TRBV5-1 with TRBJ2-5; 7 nucleotides line up with TRBD1. Unmatched junction bases numbered 2, after V lost 4 bases and J lost 2 bases. Per germline, CDR1 SGHRS and CDR2 YFSETQ. This CDR3 region has 13 residues. CDR3 sequence reads: CASSRGQQETQYF. Here the CDR3 DNA reads TGCGCCAGCAGCCGGGGACAGCAAGAGACCCAGTACTTC.

The V and J genes are TRBV18 and TRBJ2-7, with D possibly being TRBD1 (5 bases). V lost 2 bases, J lost 3 bases, and 11 bases lay in between. The CDR3 runs 14 residues. The germline V gene encodes CDR1 KGHSH and CDR2 LQKENI. CDR3 sequence reads: CASSPAKGLYEQYF. As DNA, the CDR3 is TGTGCCAGCTCACCAGCAAAGGGGCTCTACGAGCAGTACTTC. The whole variable domain, filled in from reference TRBV18 and TRBJ2-7, reads NAGVMQNPRHLVRRRGQEARLRCSPMKGHSHVYWYRQLPEEGLKFMVYLQKENIIDESGMPKERFSAEFPKEGPSILRIQQVVRGDSAAYFCASSPAKGLYEQYFGPGTRLTVT.

V and J are TRBV19 and TRBJ2-1; 13 positions agree with TRBD2. J lost 9 bases, V lost 3 bases, and 8 bases had no gene match. The CDR3 runs to 16 residues. Germline V gene data show CDR1 as LNHDA and CDR2 as SQIVND (reference sequence). CDR3 in amino acids: CASSMRTSGGQGEQFF. The CDR3, as DNA: TGTGCCAGTAGTATGAGGACTAGCGGGGGTCAGGGTGAGCAGTTCTTC.

This clone has only a few counts. V and J are TRBV3-1 (or the pseudogene TRBV3-2) and TRBJ2-7; D gene uncertain. CDR3 size: 12 residues. Trimming shortened V by 1 base and J by 7 bases, and 8 bases separated the two germline ends. Germline V gene lookup returns CDR1 LGHDT and CDR2 YNNKEL (reference sequence). The CDR3 DNA reads TGTGCCAGCAGCCAAGTATCGACAGAGCAGTACTTC. Protein: CASSQVSTEQYF.

The chain is built from TRBV19 and TRBJ2-2; 8 positions match TRBD2. The V gene end was trimmed by 3 bases and the J gene end by 7 bases; junction bases not matched to a gene: 7. This CDR3 is built from 15 residues. The germline gives CDR1 LNHDA, CDR2 SQIVND (reference sequence). CDR3 amino acids: CASSIAGGAGGELFF. The CDR3 DNA reads as TGTGCCAGTAGTATCGCGGGGGGCGCGGGCGGGGAGCTGTTTTTT.

V gene TRBV6-4 combines with J gene TRBJ1-2; TRBD1 might be the D (5 bases). This CDR3 has 14 residues. V was clipped by 0 bases and J by 8 bases, with 13 bases between them. Germline loops: CDR1 MRHNA, CDR2 SNTAGT. The CDR3 DNA reads as TGTGCCAGCAGTGACTCCCCCGGGGGTGGAGGCTACACCTTC. Its protein is CASSDSPGGGGYTF.

The chain uses TRBV3-1 (or the pseudogene TRBV3-2) and TRBJ2-4; D unclear. The V and J ends lost 4 bases and 8 bases respectively, with 15 bases between them. The CDR3 has 14 amino acids. Germline CDR1 reads LGHDT; CDR2 reads YNNKEL (reference sequence). The CDR3 spells CASSPRRPQDIQYF. The CDR3 nucleotides read TGTGCCAGCAGCCCCCGGCGACCTCAGGACATTCAGTACTTC.

This chain joins TRBV7-2 and TRBJ2-2; 9 nucleotides match TRBD1. The CDR3 consists of 13 residues. Germline V lookup: CDR1 SGHTA, CDR2 FQGNSA. V lost 5 bases, J lost 7 bases, and 2 bases stayed unmatched. The CDR3 loop reads CASSGGQGGELFF. Written as DNA, the CDR3 is TGTGCCAGCAGCGGGGGACAGGGCGGGGAGCTGTTTTTT.

V gene TRBV5-5 combines with J gene TRBJ1-3, with 9 bases aligning to TRBD1. The V gene's germline CDR1 is SGHKS and CDR2 YYEKEE (reference sequence). The CDR3 contains 19 residues. V lost 4 bases to trimming and J lost 0 bases; unmatched junction nucleotides: 14. The CDR3 nucleotides are TGTGCCAGCAGCGCAGCCCCGGGACAGGGATGGAGCTCTGGAAACACCATATATTTT. Its translation is CASSAAPGQGWSSGNTIYF.

The chain is built from TRBV2 and TRBJ2-7; no clear D. Trimming stripped 6 bases from V and 4 bases from J, with 7 bases between. The CDR3 loop spans 11 amino acids. Germline V gives CDR1 SNHLY, CDR2 FYNNEI. CDR3 residues: CASRETYEQYF. The CDR3, as DNA: TGTGCCAGCAGGGAGACGTACGAGCAGTACTTC.

This chain uses TRBV4-1 with TRBJ2-7, with TRBD1 matching 12 bases. CDR3 length equals 14 residues. Unmatched junction bases numbered 4, after V lost 6 bases and J lost 4 bases. Germline V gene sequence: CDR1 MGHRA, CDR2 YSYEKL. The CDR3 spells CASRGQGASYEQYF. Written as DNA, the CDR3 is TGCGCCAGCAGGGGACAGGGGGCTTCGTACGAGCAGTACTTC.

The rearrangement links TRBV14 to TRBJ2-7; 10 bases align to TRBD1. This CDR3 contains 17 residues. Trimming took 1 base from V and 3 from J; bases not matched to a gene: 9. Germline CDR1 is SGHDN and CDR2 is FVKESK. The CDR3 DNA follows: TGTGCCAGCAGCCAAGGGATTGCGGGACAGGGGTTCTACGAGCAGTACTTC. It specifies CASSQGIAGQGFYEQYF.

This chain's CDR3 is CASNDSGMIGELFF. Written as DNA, the CDR3 is TGCGCCAGCAACGATAGCGGGATGATCGGGGAGCTGTTTTTT. The V and J genes are TRBV10-1 and TRBJ2-2, with 8 bases lining up with TRBD2. The CDR3 loop spans 14 amino acids. V dropped 7 bases and J dropped 7; count of bases not matched to a gene: 8. Germline lookup yields CDR1 WNHNN and CDR2 SYGVQD (reference sequence).

V gene TRBV5-1 combines with J gene TRBJ1-4, with 7 bases lining up with TRBD1. The trim removed 4 bases at V and 7 bases at J, leaving 4 bases unmatched. The CDR3 spans 13 residues. Germline CDR1 reads SGHRS; CDR2 reads YFSETQ. The CDR3 spells CASSRDSPEKLFF. Here the CDR3 DNA reads TGCGCCAGCAGCCGGGACAGCCCTGAAAAACTGTTTTTT.

The chain joins TRBV2 to TRBJ2-3; 8 nucleotides align to TRBD2. Germline V gene data show CDR1 as SNHLY and CDR2 as FYNNEI. V was pared by 6 bases and J by 6 bases, with 11 bases of the junction left unmatched. The CDR3 spans 15 residues. The CDR3 is CASREPGGGADTQYF. CDR3 in DNA: TGTGCCAGCAGAGAGCCGGGAGGGGGGGCGGATACGCAGTATTTT.

The rearrangement uses TRBV5-6 and TRBJ2-5; 7 bases fit TRBD2. The junction had 13 bases not matched to a gene; V was cut back by 3 bases and J by 5 bases. Germline V gene data show CDR1 as SGHDT and CDR2 as YYEEEE. This CDR3 spans 16 amino acids. The CDR3 loop is CASSSNPGLGAETQYF. Here the CDR3 DNA reads TGTGCCAGCAGCTCGAACCCCGGACTAGGAGCGGAGACCCAGTACTTC.

This rearrangement joins TRBV11-2 to TRBJ1-1; weak D call: TRBD1 (5 bases). Trimming took off 4 bases at V and 11 bases at J, with 14 bases between the two ends. Germline CDR1 and CDR2: SGHAT and FQNNGV. The CDR3 totals 12 residues. The CDR3 protein is CASSYPWGDAFF. The CDR3 DNA sequence: TGTGCCAGCAGCTACCCCTGGGGGGATGCTTTCTTT.

This clone was observed a single time. The V gene is TRBV15, the J gene TRBJ1-2, with 7 positions matching TRBD1. This CDR3 is built from 18 residues. In germline, CDR1 is LNHNV, CDR2 YYDKDF (reference sequence). V was clipped by 0 bases and J by 5 bases; unmatched bases: 15. The CDR3 DNA is TGTGCCACCAGCAGAGATCTGGCCAGGGACAGAACAATATATGGCTACACCTTC. It is translated as CATSRDLARDRTIYGYTF.

The chain has TRBV25-1 and TRBJ2-7; 9 positions match TRBD1. CDR3 length: 17 residues. Germline CDR1 and CDR2: MGHDK and SYGVNS. Trimming removed 5 bases from V and 0 bases from J; junction bases left unmatched: 11. The CDR3 bases are TGTGCCAGCAGTAAATCCCCGGGGACAGGGAGCTCCTACGAGCAGTACTTC. Its protein is CASSKSPGTGSSYEQYF.

This sequence joins TRBV5-1 and TRBJ1-4, with TRBD1 matching over 10 bases. With 4 bases clipped from V and 3 bases from J, the junction kept 12 bases outside the gene matches. In germline, CDR1 is SGHRS, CDR2 YFSETQ. The CDR3 loop spans 18 amino acids. The DNA for the CDR3 is TGCGCCAGCAGCCTTTTGACAGGGGGCGCGAAAGCTAATGAAAAACTGTTTTTT. It yields the protein CASSLLTGGAKANEKLFF.

The gene calls are TRBV29-1 and TRBJ1-2; D gene ambiguous. This CDR3 spans 11 amino acids. Germline CDR1 and CDR2: SQVTM and ANQGSEA. Trimming removed 4 bases at V and 4 bases at J, with 7 bases between. CDR3 protein: CSVVSVYGYTF. The CDR3 nucleotides read TGCAGCGTTGTATCAGTCTATGGCTACACCTTC.

The chain joins TRBV6-5 to TRBJ2-6; unclear D gene. The V and J ends lost 6 bases and 2 bases respectively, with 11 bases between them. Germline V gives CDR1 MNHEY, CDR2 SVGAGI. The CDR3 is made up of 15 amino acids. CDR3: CASSQRYTGANVLTF. The CDR3 nucleotides are TGTGCCAGCAGCCAACGCTATACTGGGGCCAACGTCCTGACTTTC.

The genes are TRBV5-1 and TRBJ2-5, with D tentatively TRBD2 (6 bases). CDR1 is SGHRS and CDR2 is YFSETQ in the germline V gene. V lost 4 bases to trimming and J lost 5 bases, with 12 bases between them. The CDR3 is 13 amino acids. The CDR3 sequence: CASSGGLRETQYF. CDR3 sequence (DNA): TGCGCCAGCAGCGGGGGGTTGCGGGAGACCCAGTACTTC.

Remarks on this clone: One end of the junction fails to match germline, which may point to a read error. The chain carries TRBV6-5 and TRBJ1-5; a possible D gene is TRBD1 (5 bases). The CDR3 covers 12 residues. Germline V lookup: CDR1 MNHEY, CDR2 SVGAGI. This chain's CDR3 is CVSRSGGQPQHF. CDR3 in DNA: TGTGTCAGCCGCTCGGGGGGTCAGCCCCAGCATTTT.

The rearrangement links TRBV4-3 to TRBJ2-5, with 10 positions matching TRBD2. The V gene's germline CDR1 is LGHNA and CDR2 YSLEER. With 3 bases clipped from V and 6 bases from J, the junction kept 10 bases outside the gene matches. This CDR3 contains 16 residues. CDR3 residues: CASSQGRTSGIKTQYF. CDR3 coding DNA: TGCGCCAGCAGCCAGGGTAGAACTAGCGGGATAAAGACCCAGTACTTC.

The V and J genes are TRBV7-2 and TRBJ2-1, with unresolved D. CDR1 is SGHTA and CDR2 is FQGNSA in the germline V gene. Trimming stripped 1 base from V and 8 bases from J, with 12 bases between. The CDR3 has 14 amino acids. CDR3 amino acids: CASSLDGPLDEQFF. DNA for the CDR3: TGTGCCAGCAGCTTAGACGGTCCCTTGGATGAGCAGTTCTTC.

Only one count was recorded for this clone. This sequence joins TRBV19 and TRBJ1-1; perhaps TRBD1 as D (6 bases). The CDR3 contains 14 residues. V lost 3 bases and J 0 bases, leaving 8 bases between the germline ends. The germline CDR1 and CDR2 sequences are LNHDA and SQIVND (reference sequence). CDR3 residues: CASSIRGVNTEAFF. The CDR3 DNA follows: TGTGCCAGTAGTATCAGGGGAGTGAACACTGAAGCTTTCTTT. Supplemented by reference TRBV19 and TRBJ1-1, the full variable domain reads DGGITQSPKYLFRKEGQNVTLSCEQNLNHDAMYWYRQDPGQGLRLIYYSQIVNDFQKGDIAEGYSVSREKKESFPLTVTSAQKNPTAFYLCASSIRGVNTEAFFGQGTRLTVV.